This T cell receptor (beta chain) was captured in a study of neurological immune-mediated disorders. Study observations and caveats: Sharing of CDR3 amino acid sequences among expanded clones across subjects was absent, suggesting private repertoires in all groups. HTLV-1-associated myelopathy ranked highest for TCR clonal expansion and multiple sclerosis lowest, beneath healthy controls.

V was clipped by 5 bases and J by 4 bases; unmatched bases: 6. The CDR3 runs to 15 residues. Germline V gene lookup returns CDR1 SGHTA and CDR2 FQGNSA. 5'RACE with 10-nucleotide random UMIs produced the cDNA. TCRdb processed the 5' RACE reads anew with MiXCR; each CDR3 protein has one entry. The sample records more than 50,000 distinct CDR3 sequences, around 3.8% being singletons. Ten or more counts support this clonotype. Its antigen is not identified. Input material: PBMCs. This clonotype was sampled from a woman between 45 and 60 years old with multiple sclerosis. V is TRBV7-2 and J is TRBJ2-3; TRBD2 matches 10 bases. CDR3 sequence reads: CASSRLAGMADTQYF. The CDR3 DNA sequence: TGTGCCAGCAGCCGACTAGCGGGTATGGCAGATACGCAGTATTTT.